The clone carrying this T cell receptor (beta chain) appeared many times. The data were taken from a study of T cells in Graves' hyperthyroidism and ophthalmopathy. The germline V gene encodes CDR1 SGHTA and CDR2 FQGNSA. The CDR3 runs to 15 residues. J was trimmed by 3 bases and V by 5 bases; bases with no gene match: 10. Using RNA transcripts as the source, TCR beta CDR3 regions were amplified. With the HTBI primer set, the TCR CDR3 went through a first round of RT-PCR. TCRdb itself ran the multiplex PCR reads through MiXCR, one entry per CDR3 protein. The sample yields hundreds of thousands of distinct CDR3 sequences, over 12% seen once. A NOSPECS grade of at least 4, a Clinical Activity Score of at least 3 and duration under 3 months were recorded in ophthalmopathy patients. Criteria for exclusion of patients were uncontrolled infection, other autoimmune disease, pregnancy or lactation. Extraction of PBMCs used 9 to 10 ml of fresh peripheral blood.

The genes are TRBV7-2 and TRBJ2-7; 7 bases agree with TRBD2. This TCR derives from a man over 45 with Graves' ophthalmopathy. Material: blood. Here the CDR3 reads CASSQIESGDYEQYF. The CDR3 DNA follows: TGTGCCAGCAGCCAGATTGAAAGCGGGGACTACGAGCAGTACTTC.